These 14 T cell receptor beta chains share one sample of origin, sequenced in a study of blood T cell repertoires in COVID-19 (dated by TCRdb to 2019 to 2021). The library was prepared using the immunoSEQ multiplex PCR assay. TCRdb obtained this table from immuneACCESS and retained in-frame rearrangements with V and J assigned. These tables miss some clones; where compared with another copy, unresolved V genes account for less than half of the shortfall, and the remainder is unexplained. The sample profile shows 200,000 to 250,000 clones; 83% of them were found once. The top ten hold 5.5% of the sample. Material for sequencing was peripheral blood. The receptors were gathered from a human donor in a cohort sampled during active COVID-19.

The V call is TRBV24-1, the J call TRBJ2-1, with 14 bases identical to TRBD2. Germline V gene lookup returns CDR1 KGHDR and CDR2 SFDVKD. The CDR3 extends over 19 amino acids. The trim removed 7 bases at V and 0 bases at J, leaving 10 bases unmatched. This CDR3 reads CATREETSGGESSYNEQFF. CDR3 in DNA: TGTGCCACCAGGGAAGAGACTAGCGGGGGGGAGAGCTCCTACAATGAGCAGTTCTTC.

The gene calls are TRBV2 and TRBJ2-2, with TRBD1 matching over 9 bases. The CDR3 extends over 14 amino acids. Trimming cost V 6 bases and J 6 bases; bases outside gene matches: 5. Germline V gene lookup returns CDR1 SNHLY and CDR2 FYNNEI. The CDR3 DNA sequence: TGTGCCAGCAGGGGACAGGGATCGTCCGGGGAGCTGTTTTTT. As protein: CASRGQGSSGELFF. Full variable domain (outside the CDR3, taken from reference TRBV2 and TRBJ2-2): EPEVTQTPSHQVTQMGQEVILRCVPISNHLYFYWYRQILGQKVEFLVSFYNNEISEKSEIFDDQFSVERPDGSNFTLKIRSTKLEDSAMYFCASRGQGSSGELFFGEGSRLTVL.

J is TRBJ2-2 and V is TRBV27; TRBD2 aligns across 11 bases. Trimming took 5 bases from V and 8 from J; bases not matched to a gene: 7. The CDR3 has 15 amino acids. Germline V gene sequence: CDR1 MNHEY, CDR2 SMNVEV (reference sequence). Here the CDR3 DNA reads TGTGCCAGCAGTAGACTAGCGGGGCGAGAGGGGGAGCTGTTTTTT. It is translated as CASSRLAGREGELFF.

CDR3 coding DNA: TGTGCCAGCAGCTTGCGACAGGGACAGGGGAACACTGAAGCTTTCTTT. Translated, it gives CASSLRQGQGNTEAFF. V and J are TRBV5-5 and TRBJ1-1; 9 bases line up with TRBD1. The CDR3 loop spans 16 amino acids. Germline V CDR1 and CDR2: SGHKS, YYEKEE (reference sequence). V trimming: 1 base; J trimming: 1 base; junction bases outside the gene matches: 5.

The DNA of the CDR3 is TGTGCCTGGAGTCCCAGGGGACAGGGGGTTGCTTTCTTT. The encoded protein is CAWSPRGQGVAFF. The V call is TRBV30, the J call TRBJ1-1, with 11 positions matching TRBD1. This CDR3 is 13 amino acids long. Germline V gene lookup returns CDR1 GTSNPN and CDR2 SVGIG (reference sequence). The V and J ends lost 2 bases and 11 bases, in that order; junction bases with no gene match: 7.

The chain uses TRBV6-5 and TRBJ2-2; 8 nucleotides line up with TRBD1. With V trimmed by 6 bases and J by 3 bases, 3 bases remained unmatched. Germline V gene data show CDR1 as MNHEY and CDR2 as SVGAGI. The CDR3 covers 14 residues. The CDR3 is CASRLGQDTGELFF. Written as DNA, the CDR3 is TGTGCCAGCAGACTGGGACAGGACACCGGGGAGCTGTTTTTT.

The rearrangement links TRBV11-3 to TRBJ1-1; possible D gene TRBD1, 5 bases. The germline V and J ends were trimmed by 5 bases and 8 bases, with 12 bases remaining between them. The germline CDR1 and CDR2 sequences are SGHNT and YENEEA. This CDR3 comprises 12 residues. For the CDR3, the DNA is TGTGCCAGCAGCCCAGGGCAGGCAGAAGCTTTCTTT. Translation: CASSPGQAEAFF.

This chain uses TRBV5-1 with TRBJ1-1; D possibly corresponds to TRBD1 (5 bases). Per the germline V gene, CDR1 is SGHRS and CDR2 is YFSETQ. The CDR3 loop spans 13 amino acids. Between the trimmed V and J ends, which lost 3 bases and 1 base, there was a span of 7 bases. The CDR3 DNA reads as TGCGCCAGCAGCTGGACACAGAACACTGAAGCTTTCTTT. Translated: CASSWTQNTEAFF.

The chain joins TRBV29-1 to TRBJ2-7; 7 bases line up with TRBD2. CDR3 length: 14 residues. Germline V gene sequence: CDR1 SQVTM, CDR2 ANQGSEA. V trimming: 3 bases; J trimming: 0 bases; junction bases outside the gene matches: 5. CDR3 loop: CSVEGGAVSYEQYF. The CDR3 DNA is TGCAGCGTTGAGGGAGGGGCGGTCTCCTACGAGCAGTACTTC.

The sample holds a few counts of this clone. The chain joins TRBV2 to TRBJ2-5; a possible D gene is TRBD2 (5 bases). Germline V gives CDR1 SNHLY, CDR2 FYNNEI. With 0 bases removed from V and 7 bases from J, the gap between germline ends came to 9 bases. There are 13 residues in the CDR3. The CDR3 is CASSEATGGTQYF. For the CDR3, the DNA is TGTGCCAGCAGTGAAGCGACCGGAGGGACCCAGTACTTC.

This chain uses TRBV28 with TRBJ2-7, with 13 positions matching TRBD2. The CDR3 consists of 18 residues. Germline values: CDR1 MDHEN, CDR2 SYDVKM. J lost 5 bases, V lost 2 bases, and 12 bases had no gene match. For the CDR3, the DNA is TGTGCCAGCAGTTTACTTCGCGGGGGGACTAGCGGGATGCACGAGCAGTACTTC. Protein product: CASSLLRGGTSGMHEQYF. Full variable domain (outside the CDR3, taken from reference TRBV28 and TRBJ2-7): DVKVTQSSRYLVKRTGEKVFLECVQDMDHENMFWYRQDPGLGLRLIYFSYDVKMKEKGDIPEGYSVSREKKERFSLILESASTNQTSMYLCASSLLRGGTSGMHEQYFGPGTRLTVT.

This clone was detected only a few times. J is TRBJ1-1 and V is TRBV4-1, with 9 bases that match TRBD1. The CDR3 runs to 15 residues. The J segment lost 5 bases and the V segment lost 4 bases, leaving 8 bases of the junction unmatched. Looked up from germline, CDR1 is MGHRA and CDR2 is YSYEKL. This chain's CDR3 is CASSPEDRGWTEAFF. CDR3 sequence (DNA): TGCGCCAGCAGCCCGGAGGACAGGGGATGGACTGAAGCTTTCTTT.

The chain employs TRBV27 and TRBJ2-4, with D unresolved. The CDR3 has 18 amino acids. The V gene's germline CDR1 is MNHEY and CDR2 SMNVEV (reference sequence). V shed 2 bases and J shed 3 bases, with 20 bases lying between them. For the CDR3, the DNA is TGTGCCAGCAGTTTAAACGTCCCGGTGGTTCGTAGCAAAAACATTCAGTACTTC. Encoded protein: CASSLNVPVVRSKNIQYF.

This clone turned up a few times. The genes are TRBV2 and TRBJ1-4, with D unclear. CDR3 size: 14 residues. Trimming left V 7 bases short and J 0 bases short, with 9 bases between. Germline V lookup: CDR1 SNHLY, CDR2 FYNNEI. The CDR3 DNA sequence: TGTGCCAGCACCCCGAGAACAACTAATGAAAAACTGTTTTTT. It is translated as CASTPRTTNEKLFF.